This is a list of T cell receptor beta chains from one sample in a study of blood T cells in healthy people across ages. TCRdb ran MiXCR on the 5' RACE reads and lists one entry per CDR3 protein. The sample has some 940,000 distinct CDR3 sequences; almost 30% are singletons. These data also formed part of another study, on T cells of mothers and their children.

Specimen: blood. The receptors here all came from a middle-aged woman in good health. The CDR3 runs from the conserved cysteine through the conserved F or W. The D gene is left open where the match is weak. Rows may omit the clone size; those that give it use once, few, many or a size class.

d_gene | j_gene | abundance | v_gene | CDR3nt | CDR3aa
NA | TRBJ1-2 | NA | TRBV3-1 | TGTGCCAGCAGCCAATCACCGGGACTCAAGCGGCATGGCTACACCTTC | CASSQSPGLKRHGYTF
NA | TRBJ1-3 | NA | TRBV7-2 | TGTGCCAGCAGCTCCCCCTCGGACTCTGGAAACACCATATATTTT | CASSSPSDSGNTIYF
NA | TRBJ1-5 | NA | TRBV27 | TGTGCCAGCAGTTTATCCAACAGGGTGGGTCAGCCCCAGCATTTT | CASSLSNRVGQPQHF
NA | TRBJ1-4 | many | TRBV6-1 | TGTGCCAGCAGACCAGGGACGGCAACTAATGAAAAACTGTTTTTT | CASRPGTATNEKLFF
NA | TRBJ1-4 | NA | TRBV20-1 | TGCAGTGCTAGGAACCTCCGGAACAGTTTAGCAACTAATGAAAAACTGTTTTTT | CSARNLRNSLATNEKLFF
NA | TRBJ2-7 | NA | TRBV7-2 | TGTGCCAGCAGCCACGCAGGGCTCTACGAGCAGTACTTC | CASSHAGLYEQYF
NA | TRBJ1-2 | NA | TRBV20-1 | TGCAGTGCTAGAGATCGTGCAAATTACTATGGCTACACCTTC | CSARDRANYYGYTF
NA | TRBJ2-1 | NA | TRBV27 | TGTGCCAGCAGTTGGACGGGGTACAATGAGCAGTTCTTC | CASSWTGYNEQFF
NA | TRBJ1-2 | NA | TRBV12-3/TRBV12-4 | TGTGCCAGCAGTTTAGAACTGGGCGGCGGTGGGTATGGCTACACCTTC | CASSLELGGGGYGYTF
NA | TRBJ1-1 | NA | TRBV12-3/TRBV12-4 | TGTGCCAGCACCTTCGCGGAGGACGGTGGTACTGAAGCTTTCTTT | CASTFAEDGGTEAFF
NA | TRBJ1-5 | NA | TRBV27 | TGTGCCAGCAGTTTTGCCGGGTTAAATCAGCCCCAGCATTTT | CASSFAGLNQPQHF
TRBD1 | TRBJ2-7 | NA | TRBV25-1 | TGTGCCAGCAGTGATAGGGACAGGCGGACCTACGAGCAGTACTTC | CASSDRDRRTYEQYF
TRBD1 | TRBJ2-6 | many | TRBV4-3 | TGCGCCAGCAGCCAAGATCTGGGGACAGGCAACGTCCTGACTTTC | CASSQDLGTGNVLTF
TRBD1 | TRBJ1-1 | few | TRBV20-1 | TGCAGTGCTCCCTTGGCGACAGGGCCGTCTGAAGCTTTCTTT | CSAPLATGPSEAFF
TRBD1 | TRBJ2-1 | many | TRBV28 | TGTGCCAGCAGTTTAGTAGTGGCAGGGGGCACCAATGAGCAGTTCTTC | CASSLVVAGGTNEQFF
NA | TRBJ2-4 | NA | TRBV14 | TGTGCCAGCAGCCAAGTAGGGGACCCCACCTACAATGAGCAGTACTTC | CASSQVGDPTYNEQYF
NA | TRBJ2-7 | many | TRBV29-1 | TGCAGCGTTGGGGGATATAGCTCCTACGAGCAGTACTTC | CSVGGYSSYEQYF
TRBD1 | TRBJ1-6 | NA | TRBV28 | TGTGCCAGCAGTATGACAGGGATCTATAATTCACCCCTCCACTTT | CASSMTGIYNSPLHF
TRBD1 | TRBJ1-2 | NA | TRBV20-1 | TGCAGTGCTAACCACAGGGGGTGCCCTGGCTACACCTTC | CSANHRGCPGYTF
NA | TRBJ2-1 | NA | TRBV28 | TGTGCCAGCAGCCGAACGTGGGCGGGTTCCTACAATGAGCAGTTCTTC | CASSRTWAGSYNEQFF
NA | TRBJ2-1 | NA | TRBV27 | TGTGCCAGCGTTCCGGGCAGAGAGTACAATGAGCAGTTCTTC | CASVPGREYNEQFF
TRBD1 | TRBJ1-2 | NA | TRBV28 | TGTGCCAGCAGTTTACAGGGGGCCCCCCTCTATGGCTACACCTTC | CASSLQGAPLYGYTF
NA | TRBJ1-4 | few | TRBV15 | TGTGCCACCAGCAGAGTATTAGAGGGGCGGCGACTGTTTTTT | CATSRVLEGRRLFF